This T cell receptor beta chain was identified during a study of Tregs in tolerant kidney transplant recipients. The CDR3 sequence is 16 residues long. Trimming cost V 6 bases and J 4 bases, with 18 bases left between them. Per the germline V gene, CDR1 is MNHEY and CDR2 is SMNVEV (reference sequence). The repertoire was sequenced with immunoSEQ multiplex PCR; TCRdb's copy has only in-frame clones and lacks some. The sample carries 50,000 to 75,000 clones, over 75% recorded once. A remark on this clone: What it binds is not known.

Thawed PBMCs were FACS-sorted into unstimulated CD4+CD25+CD127- regulatory T cells, CD4+CD25- non-regulatory cells, CD4 and CD8 cells. Study-level results: Expanding Tregs on activated donor B cells appeared to best identify donor-specific TCRbeta clones. Biological reproducibility was not directly addressed, but technical replication error appeared minimal.

The clonotype originates from a human donor who received a combined kidney and bone marrow transplant. V is TRBV27 and J is TRBJ2-2; D not certain. Sequenced material: Tregs from blood, taken before the transplant. CDR3 protein: CASRRKDHMVTGELFF. CDR3 bases: TGTGCCAGCAGACGCAAGGACCATATGGTCACCGGGGAGCTGTTTTTT.